Reported below is one T cell receptor beta chain. Its antigen remains unidentified. These data are taken from a study of T cells after posttransplantation cyclophosphamide. Study-wide points: TRB clonality was highly associated with recipient CMV seropositivity and reactivation. Skin or GI-infiltrating T cells shared few TRB sequences with blood. Donor-recipient repertoire similarity was low at 1-2 months, rising over year one.

Measured with immunoSEQ multiplex PCR; TCRdb has only the in-frame clones, and not every one. The sample comprises approximately 2,200 clones, roughly four fifths of which are singletons, and about 12% rests with the top ten. CDR3 length equals 14 residues. CDR1 KGHSH and CDR2 LQKENI come from the germline V gene. V lost 3 bases and J lost 1, with 10 bases in between. Treatment was busulfan-fludarabine conditioning, a marrow graft, and cyclophosphamide on days +3 and +4. The chain links TRBV18 to TRBJ2-7; tentatively, D is TRBD1 (6 bases). This sample comprised CD8+ T cells sorted from blood, obtained around 370 days after allogeneic stem cell transplant with posttransplant cyclophosphamide. The origin of this receptor is a male patient between 50 and 60 years old who received an allogeneic stem cell transplant from a related donor and was CMV-positive. Some T cells may have originated in the graft donor. The CDR3 loop reads CASSPWDTSYEQYF. CDR3 in DNA: TGTGCCAGCTCACCTTGGGACACATCCTACGAGCAGTACTTC.